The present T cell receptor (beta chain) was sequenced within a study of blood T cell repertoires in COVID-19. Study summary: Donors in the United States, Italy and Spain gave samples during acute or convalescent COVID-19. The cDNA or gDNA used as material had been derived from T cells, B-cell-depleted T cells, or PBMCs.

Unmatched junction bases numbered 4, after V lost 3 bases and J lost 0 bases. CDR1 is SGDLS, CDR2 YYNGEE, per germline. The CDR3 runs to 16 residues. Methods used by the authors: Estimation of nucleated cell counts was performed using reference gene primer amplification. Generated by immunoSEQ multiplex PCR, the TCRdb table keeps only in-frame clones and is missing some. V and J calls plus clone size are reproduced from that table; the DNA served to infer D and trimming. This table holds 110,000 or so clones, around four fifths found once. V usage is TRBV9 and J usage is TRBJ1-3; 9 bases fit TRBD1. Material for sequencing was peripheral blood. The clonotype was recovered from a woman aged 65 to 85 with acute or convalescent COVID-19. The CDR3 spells CASSGTGALSGNTIYF. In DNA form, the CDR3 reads TGTGCCAGCAGCGGGACAGGGGCCCTCTCTGGAAACACCATATATTTT.